This T cell receptor beta chain was profiled in a study of shared T cell receptors in the human thymus. The data were produced by immunoSEQ multiplex PCR, yet TCRdb's version contains in-frame clones alone and is incomplete. The repertoire holds 640,000 or so clones, with 87% as singletons. This CDR3 comprises 18 residues. Germline V gene data show CDR1 as LNHNV and CDR2 as YYDKDF (reference sequence). V lost 2 bases and J lost 4, with 21 bases in between. These data also formed part of another study, on human thymus T cells. That report adds: All donors were healthy Finnish infants who were undergoing corrective surgery to treat congenital heart defects. The thymus tissue came from resections taken during corrective heart surgery. Gene usage (both V and J) appeared biased in thymic and blood repertoires. Reports from related research described highly overlapping thymic repertoires among unrelated individuals.

This sequence joins TRBV15 and TRBJ2-1, with D possibly being TRBD2 (6 bases). This TCR derives from a boy in the first two years of life with a congenital heart defect. Sequencing input: thymocytes. CDR3 coding DNA: TGTGCCACCAGCAGACCATCCCCGGAGGGCAGAGGATACAATGAGCAGTTCTTC. Its protein product is CATSRPSPEGRGYNEQFF.